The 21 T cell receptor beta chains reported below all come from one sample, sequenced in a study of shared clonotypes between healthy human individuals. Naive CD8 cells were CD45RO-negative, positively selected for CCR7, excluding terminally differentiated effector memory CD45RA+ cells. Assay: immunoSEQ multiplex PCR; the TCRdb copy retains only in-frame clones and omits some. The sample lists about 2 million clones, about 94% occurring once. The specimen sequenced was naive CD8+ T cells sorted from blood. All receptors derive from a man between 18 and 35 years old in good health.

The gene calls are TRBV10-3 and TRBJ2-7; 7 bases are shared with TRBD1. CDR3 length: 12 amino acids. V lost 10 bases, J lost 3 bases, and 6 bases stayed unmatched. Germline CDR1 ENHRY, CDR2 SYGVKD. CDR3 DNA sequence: TGTGCCACCCAGACAGGGCTCTACGAGCAGTACTTC. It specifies CATQTGLYEQYF.

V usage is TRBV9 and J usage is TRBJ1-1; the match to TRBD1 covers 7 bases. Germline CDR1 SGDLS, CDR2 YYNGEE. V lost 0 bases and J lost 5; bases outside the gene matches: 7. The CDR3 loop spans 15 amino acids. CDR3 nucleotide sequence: TGTGCCAGCAGCGTAGTCGCGACAGGGACGACTGAAGCTTTCTTT. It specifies CASSVVATGTTEAFF. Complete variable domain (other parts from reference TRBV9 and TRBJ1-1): DSGVTQTPKHLITATGQRVTLRCSPRSGDLSVYWYQQSLDQGLQFLIQYYNGEERAKGNILERFSAQQFPDLHSELNLSSLELGDSALYFCASSVVATGTTEAFFGQGTRLTVV.

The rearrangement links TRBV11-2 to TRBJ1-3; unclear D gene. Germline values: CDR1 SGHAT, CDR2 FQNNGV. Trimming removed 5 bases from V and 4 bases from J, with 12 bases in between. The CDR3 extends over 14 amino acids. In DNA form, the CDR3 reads TGTGCCAGCAGCGCACACGGTTCGGGAAACACCATATATTTT. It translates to CASSAHGSGNTIYF.

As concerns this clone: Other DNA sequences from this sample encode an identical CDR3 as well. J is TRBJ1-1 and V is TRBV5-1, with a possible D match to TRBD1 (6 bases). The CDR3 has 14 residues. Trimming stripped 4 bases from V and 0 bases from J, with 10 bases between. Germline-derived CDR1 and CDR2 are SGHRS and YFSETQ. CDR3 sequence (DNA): TGCGCCAGCAGCATGGGACAACTGAACACTGAAGCTTTCTTT. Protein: CASSMGQLNTEAFF.

Written as DNA, the CDR3 is TGCGCCAGCAGCTCGGGACAGGGGGTCGGGATGAACACTGAAGCTTTCTTT. It is translated as CASSSGQGVGMNTEAFF. The chain joins TRBV5-1 to TRBJ1-1; 11 nucleotides match TRBD1. Germline V gene lookup returns CDR1 SGHRS and CDR2 YFSETQ. V shed 3 bases and J 0 bases; nucleotides not matched to a gene: 7. The CDR3 is made up of 17 amino acids.

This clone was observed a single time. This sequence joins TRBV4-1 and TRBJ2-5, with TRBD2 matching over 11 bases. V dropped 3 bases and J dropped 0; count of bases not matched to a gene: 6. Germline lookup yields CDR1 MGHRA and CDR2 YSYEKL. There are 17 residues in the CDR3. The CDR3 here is CASSHDGLAGYQETQYF. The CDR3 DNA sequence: TGCGCCAGCAGCCATGACGGACTAGCGGGCTACCAAGAGACCCAGTACTTC.

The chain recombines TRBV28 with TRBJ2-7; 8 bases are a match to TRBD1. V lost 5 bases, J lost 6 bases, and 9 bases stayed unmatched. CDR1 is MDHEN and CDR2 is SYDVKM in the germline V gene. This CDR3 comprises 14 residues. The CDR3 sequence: CASSTGQGSAEQYF. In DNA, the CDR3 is TGTGCCAGCAGTACAGGACAGGGTTCGGCCGAGCAGTACTTC.

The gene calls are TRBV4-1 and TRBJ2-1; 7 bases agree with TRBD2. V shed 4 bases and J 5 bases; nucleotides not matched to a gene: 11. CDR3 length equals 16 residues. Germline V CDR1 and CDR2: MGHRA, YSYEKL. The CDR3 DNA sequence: TGCGCCAGCAGCCCAGCGTGGACTAGTGGGGACAATGAGCAGTTCTTC. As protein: CASSPAWTSGDNEQFF.

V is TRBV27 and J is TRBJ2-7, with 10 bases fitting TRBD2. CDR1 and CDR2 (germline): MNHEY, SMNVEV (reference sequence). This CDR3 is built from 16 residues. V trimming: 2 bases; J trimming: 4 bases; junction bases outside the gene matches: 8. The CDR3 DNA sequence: TGTGCCAGCAGTTTAGAAGGGACTAGCGCCTTGTACGAGCAGTACTTC. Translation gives CASSLEGTSALYEQYF.

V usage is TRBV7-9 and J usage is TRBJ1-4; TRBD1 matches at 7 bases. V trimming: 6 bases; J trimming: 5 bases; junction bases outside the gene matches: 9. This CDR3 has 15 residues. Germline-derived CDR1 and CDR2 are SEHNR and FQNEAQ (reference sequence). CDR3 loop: CASRRQGPSNEKLFF. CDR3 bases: TGTGCCAGCAGGAGACAGGGTCCTTCGAATGAAAAACTGTTTTTT. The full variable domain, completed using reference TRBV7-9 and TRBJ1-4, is DTGVSQNPRHKITKRGQNVTFRCDPISEHNRLYWYRQTLGQGPEFLTYFQNEAQLEKSRLLSDRFSAERPKGSFSTLEIQRTEQGDSAMYLCASRRQGPSNEKLFFGSGTQLSVL.

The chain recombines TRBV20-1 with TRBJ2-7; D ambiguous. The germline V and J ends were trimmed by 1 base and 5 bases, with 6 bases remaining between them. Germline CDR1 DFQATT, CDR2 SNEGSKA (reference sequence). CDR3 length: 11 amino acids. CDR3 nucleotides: TGCAGTGCTAGAGGGTGGGACGAGCAGTACTTC. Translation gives CSARGWDEQYF.

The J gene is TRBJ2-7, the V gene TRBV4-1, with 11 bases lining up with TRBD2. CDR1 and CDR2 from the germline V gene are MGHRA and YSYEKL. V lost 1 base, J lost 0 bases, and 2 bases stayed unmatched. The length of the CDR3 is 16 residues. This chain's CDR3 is CASSQGSGRASYEQYF. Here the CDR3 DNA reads TGCGCCAGCAGCCAAGGTAGCGGGAGGGCCTCCTACGAGCAGTACTTC.

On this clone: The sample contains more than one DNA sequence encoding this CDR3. The CDR3 sequence: CASSLVTGSYEQYF. DNA for the CDR3: TGTGCCAGCAGTTTGGTGACAGGATCCTACGAGCAGTACTTC. The chain links TRBV28 to TRBJ2-7; TRBD1 is a possible D gene (6 bases). The CDR3 totals 14 residues. V shed 3 bases and J shed 1 base, with 10 bases lying between them. The germline V gene encodes CDR1 MDHEN and CDR2 SYDVKM.

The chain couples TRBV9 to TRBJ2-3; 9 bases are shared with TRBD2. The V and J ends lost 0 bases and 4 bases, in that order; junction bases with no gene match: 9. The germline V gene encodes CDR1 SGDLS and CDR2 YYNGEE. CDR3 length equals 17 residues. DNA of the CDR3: TGTGCCAGCAGCGTAGTCGGGCTAGCGGGGTTCTCAGATACGCAGTATTTT. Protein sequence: CASSVVGLAGFSDTQYF.

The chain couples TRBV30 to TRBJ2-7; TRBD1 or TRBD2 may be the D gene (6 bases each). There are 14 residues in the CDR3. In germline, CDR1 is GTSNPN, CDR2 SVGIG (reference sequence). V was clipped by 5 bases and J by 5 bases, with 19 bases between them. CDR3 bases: TGTGCCTGGGCTGGGGGGCAGGGCCCCCACGAGCAGTACTTC. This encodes CAWAGGQGPHEQYF.

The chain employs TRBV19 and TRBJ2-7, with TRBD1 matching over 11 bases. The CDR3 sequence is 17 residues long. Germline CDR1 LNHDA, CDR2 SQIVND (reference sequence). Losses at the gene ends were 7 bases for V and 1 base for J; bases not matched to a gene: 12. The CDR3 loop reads CASTPLGDRGDSYEQYF. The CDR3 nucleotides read TGTGCCAGTACTCCTCTAGGGGACAGGGGGGATTCCTACGAGCAGTACTTC.

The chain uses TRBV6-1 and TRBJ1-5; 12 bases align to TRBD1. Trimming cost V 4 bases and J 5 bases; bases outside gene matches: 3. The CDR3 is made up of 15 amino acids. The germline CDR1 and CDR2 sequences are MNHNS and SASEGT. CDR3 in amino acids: CASSAGTGGDQPQHF. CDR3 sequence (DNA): TGTGCCAGCAGTGCGGGGACAGGGGGCGATCAGCCCCAGCATTTT.

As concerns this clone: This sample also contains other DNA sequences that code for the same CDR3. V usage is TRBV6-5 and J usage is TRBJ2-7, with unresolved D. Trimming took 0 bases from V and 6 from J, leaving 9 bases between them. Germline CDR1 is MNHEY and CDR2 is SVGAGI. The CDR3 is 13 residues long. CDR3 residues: CASSYSSSGEQYF. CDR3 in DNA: TGTGCCAGCAGTTACTCGAGCTCGGGCGAGCAGTACTTC.

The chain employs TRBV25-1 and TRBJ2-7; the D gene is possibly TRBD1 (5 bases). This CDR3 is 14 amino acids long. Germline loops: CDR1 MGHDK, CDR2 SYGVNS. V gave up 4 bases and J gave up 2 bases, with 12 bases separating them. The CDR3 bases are TGTGCCAGCAGTGCGGCAGGGCCCACCTACGAGCAGTACTTC. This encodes CASSAAGPTYEQYF.

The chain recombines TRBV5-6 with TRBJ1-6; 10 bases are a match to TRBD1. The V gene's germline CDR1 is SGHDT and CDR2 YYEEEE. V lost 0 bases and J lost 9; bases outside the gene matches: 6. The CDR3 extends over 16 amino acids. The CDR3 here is CASSLGTGGVSSPLHF. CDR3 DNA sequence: TGTGCCAGCAGCTTGGGGACAGGGGGTGTTAGTTCACCCCTCCACTTT.

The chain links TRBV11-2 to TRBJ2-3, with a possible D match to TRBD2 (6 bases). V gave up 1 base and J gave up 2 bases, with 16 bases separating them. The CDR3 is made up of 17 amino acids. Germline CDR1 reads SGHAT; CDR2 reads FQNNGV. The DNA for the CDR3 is TGTGCCAGCAGCTTAGGGTGGGGCGGGGAATCCACAGATACGCAGTATTTT. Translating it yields CASSLGWGGESTDTQYF.